A single TCR beta chain is shown here with its context. Antigen unknown. Measured with immunoSEQ multiplex PCR; TCRdb has only the in-frame clones, and not every one. The table includes under 25,000 clones, approximately 77% detected once. The ViraFEST assay expanded antigen-specific CD4+ T cells with viral peptide pools before sequencing. Isolation of CD4+ T cells took place after 10 to 11 days of culture. Vaccine recipients, nucleocapsid antibody negative, had no prior SARS-CoV-2 infection. IL-2 medium was substituted for half the medium on days 3 and 7. The data were taken from a study of vaccination effects on CD4 cells after COVID-19. General study results and limits: Marked clonal contraction of infection- and vaccine-induced clones was seen late after vaccination.

CDR3 length: 16 amino acids. V was clipped by 10 bases and J by 4 bases; unmatched bases: 16. CDR1 is SNHLY, CDR2 FYNNEI, per germline. Here the sequenced sample was CD4+ T cells from PBMCs cultured with HCoV-NL63 spike peptides, taken before COVID-19 vaccination. The V gene is TRBV2, the J gene TRBJ1-1; 9 bases agree with TRBD1. The clonotype originates from a human donor who received a COVID-19 vaccine. Here the CDR3 DNA reads TGTGCCACCCAAAAAAATACAGGACAGGGGAGCACTGAAGCTTTCTTT. It translates to CATQKNTGQGSTEAFF.